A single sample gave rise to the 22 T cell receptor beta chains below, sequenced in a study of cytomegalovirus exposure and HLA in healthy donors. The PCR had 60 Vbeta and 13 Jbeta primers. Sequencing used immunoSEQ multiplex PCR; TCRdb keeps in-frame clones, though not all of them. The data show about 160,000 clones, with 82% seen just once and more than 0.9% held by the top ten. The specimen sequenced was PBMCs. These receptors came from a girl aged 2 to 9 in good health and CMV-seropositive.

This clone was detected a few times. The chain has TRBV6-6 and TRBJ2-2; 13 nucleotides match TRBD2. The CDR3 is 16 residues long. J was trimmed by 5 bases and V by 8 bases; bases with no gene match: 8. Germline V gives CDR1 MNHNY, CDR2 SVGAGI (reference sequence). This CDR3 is CASQNGLAGETGELFF. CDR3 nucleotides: TGTGCCAGCCAGAACGGACTAGCGGGAGAAACCGGGGAGCTGTTTTTT.

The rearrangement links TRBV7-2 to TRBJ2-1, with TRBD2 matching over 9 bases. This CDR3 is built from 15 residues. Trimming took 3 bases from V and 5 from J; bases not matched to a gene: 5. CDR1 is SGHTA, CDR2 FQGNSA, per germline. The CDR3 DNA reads TGTGCCAGCAGCTTTATGGCGGGAGGGCACAATGAGCAGTTCTTC. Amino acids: CASSFMAGGHNEQFF.

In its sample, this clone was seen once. CDR3 bases: TGTGCCAGCAGCTTCCCGGGAGCTAACTATGGCTACACCTTC. As protein: CASSFPGANYGYTF. The genes are TRBV7-9 and TRBJ1-2, with D unclear. The V and J ends lost 3 bases and 0 bases respectively, with 8 bases between them. Germline loops: CDR1 SEHNR, CDR2 FQNEAQ (reference sequence). This CDR3 is 14 amino acids long.

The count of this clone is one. CDR3 in amino acids: CASSLTQGASAFF. In DNA, the CDR3 is TGTGCCAGCAGCTTAACCCAGGGGGCGTCAGCTTTCTTT. The V and J genes are TRBV7-3 and TRBJ1-1; 8 bases are a match to TRBD1. This CDR3 comprises 13 residues. Trimming took 0 bases from V and 10 from J; bases not matched to a gene: 4. The germline gives CDR1 SGHTA, CDR2 FQGTGA.

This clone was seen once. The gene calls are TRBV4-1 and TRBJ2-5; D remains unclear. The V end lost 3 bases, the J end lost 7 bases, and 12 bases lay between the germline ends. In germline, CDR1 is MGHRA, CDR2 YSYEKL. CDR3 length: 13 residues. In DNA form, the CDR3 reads TGCGCCAGCAGCCACGCTATCCCCGGGACCCAGTACTTC. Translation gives CASSHAIPGTQYF.

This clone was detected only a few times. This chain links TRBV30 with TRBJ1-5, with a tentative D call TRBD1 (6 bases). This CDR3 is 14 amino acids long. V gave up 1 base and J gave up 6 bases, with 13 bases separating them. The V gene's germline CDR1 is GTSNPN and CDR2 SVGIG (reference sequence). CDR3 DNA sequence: TGTGCCTGGAGTGAAGAAGGGGGAGCTCAGCCCCAGCATTTT. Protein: CAWSEEGGAQPQHF.

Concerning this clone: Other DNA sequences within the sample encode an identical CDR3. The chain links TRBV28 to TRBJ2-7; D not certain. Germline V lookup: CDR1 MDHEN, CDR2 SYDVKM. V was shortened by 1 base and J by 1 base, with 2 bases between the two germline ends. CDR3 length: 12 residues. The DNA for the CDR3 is TGTGCCAGCAGTTTATCGTCCTACGAGCAGTACTTC. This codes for CASSLSSYEQYF.

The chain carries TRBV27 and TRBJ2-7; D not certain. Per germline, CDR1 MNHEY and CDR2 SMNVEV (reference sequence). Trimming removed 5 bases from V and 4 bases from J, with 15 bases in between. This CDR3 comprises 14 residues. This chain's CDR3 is CASSIAGGKYEQYF. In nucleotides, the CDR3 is TGTGCCAGCAGTATCGCTGGCGGCAAGTACGAGCAGTACTTC.

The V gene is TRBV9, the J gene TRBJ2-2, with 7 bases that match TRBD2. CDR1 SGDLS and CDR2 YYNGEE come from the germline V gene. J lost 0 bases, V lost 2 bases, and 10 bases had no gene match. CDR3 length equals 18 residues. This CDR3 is CASSVNLLAASNTGELFF. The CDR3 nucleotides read TGTGCCAGCAGCGTGAACCTCCTAGCGGCTTCGAACACCGGGGAGCTGTTTTTT.

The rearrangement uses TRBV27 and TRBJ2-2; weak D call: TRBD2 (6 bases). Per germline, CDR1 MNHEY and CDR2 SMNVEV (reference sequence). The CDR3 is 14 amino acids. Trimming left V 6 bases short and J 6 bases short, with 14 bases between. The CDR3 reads CASSASTGAGELFF. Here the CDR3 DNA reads TGTGCCAGCAGCGCATCGACGGGGGCCGGGGAGCTGTTTTTT.

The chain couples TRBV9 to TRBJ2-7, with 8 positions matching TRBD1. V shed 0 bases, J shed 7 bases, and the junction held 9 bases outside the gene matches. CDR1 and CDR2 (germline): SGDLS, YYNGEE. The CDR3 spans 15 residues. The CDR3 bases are TGTGCCAGCAGCGTAGACCCAGGGGGCTCGAGGGAGCAGTACTTC. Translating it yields CASSVDPGGSREQYF.

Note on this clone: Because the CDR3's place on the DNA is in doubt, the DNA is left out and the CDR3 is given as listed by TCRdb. CDR3 amino acids: CASSQVGQGNTF. This chain connects TRBV4-1 to TRBJ1-2; the table's D gene call, TRBD1, was not cross checked with the DNA. From its first to its last residue, the CDR3 has 12 amino acids. Looked up from germline, CDR1 is MGHRA and CDR2 is YSYEKL.

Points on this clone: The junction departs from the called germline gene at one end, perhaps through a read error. CDR3: CSVDGNKGYYGYPF. CDR3 DNA sequence: TGCAGCGTTGACGGGAATAAGGGTTACTATGGCTACCCCTTC. V gene TRBV29-1 combines with J gene TRBJ1-2, with D unresolved. The CDR3 loop spans 14 amino acids. Germline CDR1 and CDR2: SQVTM and ANQGSEA. Based on the CDR3 plus reference TRBV29-1 and TRBJ1-2, the full variable domain is SAVISQKPSRDICQRGTSLTIQCQVDSQVTMMFWYRQQPGQSLTLIATANQGSEATYESGFVIDKFPISRPNLTFSTLTVSNMSPEDSSIYLCSVDGNKGYYGYPFGSGTRLTVV.

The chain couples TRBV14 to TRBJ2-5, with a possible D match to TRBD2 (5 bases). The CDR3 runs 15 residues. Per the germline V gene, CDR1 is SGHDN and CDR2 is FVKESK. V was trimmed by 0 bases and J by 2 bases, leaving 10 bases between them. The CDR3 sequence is CASSQEWELQETQYF. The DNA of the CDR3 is TGTGCCAGCAGCCAAGAATGGGAGCTTCAAGAGACCCAGTACTTC. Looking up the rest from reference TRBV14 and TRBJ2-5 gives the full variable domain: EAGVTQFPSHSVIEKGQTVTLRCDPISGHDNLYWYRRVMGKEIKFLLHFVKESKQDESGMPNNRFLAERTGGTYSTLKVQPAELEDSGVYFCASSQEWELQETQYFGPGTRLLVL.

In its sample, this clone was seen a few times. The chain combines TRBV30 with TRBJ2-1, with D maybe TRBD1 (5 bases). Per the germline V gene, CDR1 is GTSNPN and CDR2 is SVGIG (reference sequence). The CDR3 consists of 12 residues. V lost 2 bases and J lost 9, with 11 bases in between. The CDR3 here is CAWSIQGFEQFF. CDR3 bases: TGTGCCTGGAGTATTCAGGGATTTGAGCAGTTCTTC.

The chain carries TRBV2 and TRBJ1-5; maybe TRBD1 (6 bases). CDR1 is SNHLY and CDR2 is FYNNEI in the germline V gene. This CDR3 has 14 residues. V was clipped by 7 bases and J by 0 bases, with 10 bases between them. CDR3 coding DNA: TGTGCCAGCACCGGGGGGCTTAGCAATCAGCCCCAGCATTTT. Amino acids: CASTGGLSNQPQHF.

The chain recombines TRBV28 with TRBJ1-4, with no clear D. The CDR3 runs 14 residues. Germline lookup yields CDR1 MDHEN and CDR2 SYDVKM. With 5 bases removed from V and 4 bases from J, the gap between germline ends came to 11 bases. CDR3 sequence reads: CASSPEVYNEKLFF. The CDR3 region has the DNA TGTGCCAGCAGTCCTGAGGTCTATAATGAAAAACTGTTTTTT.

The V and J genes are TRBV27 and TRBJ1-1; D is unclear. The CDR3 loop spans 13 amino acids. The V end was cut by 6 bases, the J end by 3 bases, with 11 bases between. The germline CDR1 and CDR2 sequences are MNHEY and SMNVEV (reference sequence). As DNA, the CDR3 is TGTGCCAGCAGCCTAGACCGACACACTGAAGCTTTCTTT. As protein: CASSLDRHTEAFF.

For the CDR3, the DNA is TGTGCCAGCAGTTTTGGGGACAGTGCGGGGGCCAACGTCCTGACTTTC. Amino acid sequence: CASSFGDSAGANVLTF. The rearrangement joins TRBV28 to TRBJ2-6, with 7 nucleotides matching TRBD1. This CDR3 contains 16 residues. The germline CDR1 and CDR2 sequences are MDHEN and SYDVKM. With V trimmed by 3 bases and J by 4 bases, 6 bases remained unmatched.

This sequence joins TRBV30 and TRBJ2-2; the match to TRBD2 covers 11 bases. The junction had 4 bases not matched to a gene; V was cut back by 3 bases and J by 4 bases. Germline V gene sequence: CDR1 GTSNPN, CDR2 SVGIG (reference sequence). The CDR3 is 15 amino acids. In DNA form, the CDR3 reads TGTGCCTGGAGCTTACTAGCGGGAGCCACCGGGGAGCTGTTTTTT. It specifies CAWSLLAGATGELFF. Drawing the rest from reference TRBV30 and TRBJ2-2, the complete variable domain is SQTIHQWPATLVQPVGSPLSLECTVEGTSNPNLYWYRQAAGRGLQLLFYSVGIGQISSEVPQNLSASRPQDRQFILSSKKLLLSDSGFYLCAWSLLAGATGELFFGEGSRLTVL.

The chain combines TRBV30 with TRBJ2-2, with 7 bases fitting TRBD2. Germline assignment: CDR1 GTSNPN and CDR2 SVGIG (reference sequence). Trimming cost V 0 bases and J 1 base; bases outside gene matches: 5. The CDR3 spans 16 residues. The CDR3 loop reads CAWSVGAGLNTGELFF. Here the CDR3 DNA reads TGTGCCTGGAGTGTAGGAGCGGGGTTGAACACCGGGGAGCTGTTTTTT.

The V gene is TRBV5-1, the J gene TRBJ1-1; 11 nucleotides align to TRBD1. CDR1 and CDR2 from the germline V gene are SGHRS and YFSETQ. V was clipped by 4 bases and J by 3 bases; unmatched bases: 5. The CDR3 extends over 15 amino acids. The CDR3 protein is CASSVPGQGDTEAFF. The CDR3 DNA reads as TGCGCCAGCAGCGTACCGGGACAGGGGGACACTGAAGCTTTCTTT.